This T cell receptor beta chain is drawn from a study of T-cell memory formation after mild COVID-19. Constant-segment-primed 5'RACE gave TCR alpha and TCR beta cDNA libraries with sample barcodes and UMIs. TCRdb analysed the 5' RACE reads with MiXCR anew, one entry per CDR3 protein. The table includes 400,000 to 550,000 distinct CDR3 sequences, around 25% detected once. Remarks on this clonotype: The antigen is undetermined.

Germline loops: CDR1 DFQATT, CDR2 SNEGSKA (reference sequence). V was clipped by 6 bases and J by 2 bases, with 16 bases between them. CDR3 size: 15 residues. Study-wide findings and caveats: For contracting clones, CD4+ ones sat mainly in CM and EM, CD8+ in EMRA. Some SARS-CoV-2-responding clones were already detected in memory before infection. A balance of CD4 and CD8 characterized clones contracting day 15 to 85, whereas later expanders leaned CD4+.

The J gene is TRBJ2-2, the V gene TRBV20-1; the D is unclear. This clonotype originated in an adult woman who had mild COVID-19 (a few samples of this study predate the infection). Cell type and time point are not known. The specimen sequenced was PBMCs or a T cell subset sorted from them (not recorded which). The CDR3 coding sequence is TGCAGTGCGCCTGTAGGGAACGGCAACACCGGGGAGCTGTTTTTT. Amino acids: CSAPVGNGNTGELFF.